This T cell receptor beta chain was found in a study of early T cells in non-severe SARS-CoV-2 infection. Each CDR3 protein gets one entry after TCRdb re-called the 5' RACE reads with MiXCR. Of about 52,000 distinct CDR3 sequences listed, 9.5% to 11% are singletons. Trimming stripped 2 bases from V and 5 bases from J, with 19 bases between. The CDR3 contains 17 residues. The germline CDR1 and CDR2 sequences are KGHSH and LQKENI. In its sample, this clonotype was seen many times. This receptor was identified in an adult who was a healthcare worker with PCR-confirmed SARS-CoV-2 infection or an uninfected control (not recorded which). Input material: whole blood. The chain combines TRBV18 with TRBJ2-1, with D possibly matching TRBD1 (6 bases). The CDR3 DNA is TGTGCCAGCTCACCAAAGATAGGAGGACAGACTAACAATGAGCAGTTCTTC. It codes for CASSPKIGGQTNNEQFF.